One sample yielded the 16 T cell receptor beta chains listed below, sequenced in a study of shared clonotypes between healthy human individuals. The method was immunoSEQ multiplex PCR; TCRdb's version includes in-frame clones alone and lacks a portion of them. The table records 2.5 million or so clones, approximately 90% of them present only once. Sequencing was done on a sample of naive CD4+ T cells sorted from blood. Described subset: CD45RA+ positively selected. These receptors all come from a man between 18 and 29 years old in good health.

The chain is built from TRBV7-2 and TRBJ2-7; no clear D. CDR3 length: 12 amino acids. V shed 1 base and J shed 3 bases, with 4 bases lying between them. CDR1 is SGHTA, CDR2 FQGNSA, per germline. CDR3 nucleotide sequence: TGTGCCAGCAGCTTAGATGTCTACGAGCAGTACTTC. As protein: CASSLDVYEQYF. Drawing the rest from reference TRBV7-2 and TRBJ2-7, the complete variable domain is GAGVSQSPSNKVTEKGKDVELRCDPISGHTALYWYRQSLGQGLEFLIYFQGNSAPDKSGLPSDRFSAERTGGSVSTLTIQRTQQEDSAVYLCASSLDVYEQYFGPGTRLTVT.

The chain recombines TRBV19 with TRBJ2-7; 10 nucleotides agree with TRBD1. V trimming: 3 bases; J trimming: 0 bases; junction bases outside the gene matches: 5. This CDR3 contains 16 residues. Looked up from germline, CDR1 is LNHDA and CDR2 is SQIVND (reference sequence). This CDR3 is CASSMGGTGASYEQYF. The CDR3 nucleotides read TGTGCCAGTAGTATGGGCGGGACAGGGGCCTCCTACGAGCAGTACTTC.

In DNA form, the CDR3 reads TGTGCCAGCAGCCCAACCTGGACAGCTGGAAACACCATATATTTT. Its translation is CASSPTWTAGNTIYF. The chain employs TRBV9 and TRBJ1-3; tentatively, D is TRBD1 (6 bases). This CDR3 has 15 residues. V was clipped by 4 bases and J by 2 bases, with 13 bases between them. Germline values: CDR1 SGDLS, CDR2 YYNGEE.

The chain combines TRBV6-5 with TRBJ2-3, with a weak D call TRBD2 (6 bases). CDR3 size: 11 residues. V gave up 8 bases and J gave up 12 bases, with 15 bases separating them. CDR1 and CDR2 from the germline V gene are MNHEY and SVGAGI. For the CDR3, the DNA is TGTGCCAGCTCTAACGGGGGAGAACAGTATTTT. Amino acid sequence: CASSNGGEQYF.

The V call is TRBV11-1, the J call TRBJ1-1, with 11 bases lining up with TRBD1. Germline loops: CDR1 SGHAT, CDR2 FQDESV (reference sequence). The CDR3 is 16 residues long. V lost 1 base, J lost 5 bases, and 6 bases stayed unmatched. CDR3 region: CASSLGLGTGGTEAFF. DNA for the CDR3: TGTGCCAGCAGCTTAGGTTTGGGGACAGGGGGGACTGAAGCTTTCTTT.

The chain recombines TRBV5-6 with TRBJ2-3, with a weak D call TRBD2 (5 bases). V was clipped by 1 base and J by 0 bases, with 12 bases between them. The CDR3 sequence is 16 residues long. CDR1 and CDR2 (germline): SGHDT, YYEEEE. The DNA of the CDR3 is TGTGCCAGCAGCTTGAGGTCGGGCGGGAGCACAGATACGCAGTATTTT. This encodes CASSLRSGGSTDTQYF.

The rearrangement links TRBV5-1 to TRBJ2-2; 8 positions match TRBD2. With 2 bases clipped from V and 2 bases from J, the junction kept 5 bases outside the gene matches. Per the germline V gene, CDR1 is SGHRS and CDR2 is YFSETQ. The CDR3 is 16 residues long. The CDR3: CASSFLAGLNTGELFF. Written as DNA, the CDR3 is TGCGCCAGCAGCTTTTTAGCGGGGCTTAACACCGGGGAGCTGTTTTTT.

CDR3 sequence (DNA): TGTGCCAGCAGCCCCCAGGGGTTGAGCAATCAGCCCCAGCATTTT. It specifies CASSPQGLSNQPQHF. J is TRBJ1-5 and V is TRBV27; D might be TRBD1 (6 bases). CDR3 length: 15 amino acids. Trimming took off 6 bases at V and 1 base at J, with 13 bases between the two ends. The germline V gene encodes CDR1 MNHEY and CDR2 SMNVEV (reference sequence).

V and J are TRBV10-3 and TRBJ1-2; perhaps TRBD1 as D (6 bases). Trimming cost V 0 bases and J 1 base, with 15 bases left between them. Germline loops: CDR1 ENHRY, CDR2 SYGVKD. The CDR3 covers 17 residues. The CDR3 DNA is TGTGCCATCAGTGAGTCCACCTCAGGGGCGGTTAACTATGGCTACACCTTC. This gives the protein CAISESTSGAVNYGYTF.

The chain joins TRBV7-9 to TRBJ2-5; 7 bases align to TRBD2. Germline V CDR1 and CDR2: SEHNR, FQNEAQ (reference sequence). The CDR3 totals 15 residues. The junction had 7 bases not matched to a gene; V was cut back by 5 bases and J by 1 base. DNA of the CDR3: TGTGCCAGCAGCCCCCAAGCGGGGCCCCAAGAGACCCAGTACTTC. Encoded protein: CASSPQAGPQETQYF. Filled out from reference TRBV7-9 and TRBJ2-5, the complete variable domain reads DTGVSQNPRHKITKRGQNVTFRCDPISEHNRLYWYRQTLGQGPEFLTYFQNEAQLEKSRLLSDRFSAERPKGSFSTLEIQRTEQGDSAMYLCASSPQAGPQETQYFGPGTRLLVL.

The rearrangement joins TRBV12-5 to TRBJ1-2; D remains ambiguous. The germline V gene encodes CDR1 LGHNT and CDR2 FRNRAP. Between the trimmed V and J ends, which lost 0 bases and 8 bases, there was a span of 13 bases. The CDR3 has 14 residues. The CDR3 sequence is CASGLVPRLGGYTF. CDR3 bases: TGTGCTAGTGGTTTGGTACCCCGACTGGGAGGCTACACCTTC.

Of note for this clone: This sample includes further DNA sequences coding for the same CDR3. CDR3 protein: CASSTTGGTGELFF. The CDR3 DNA sequence: TGTGCCAGTAGCACGACAGGGGGGACCGGGGAGCTGTTTTTT. This chain uses TRBV19 with TRBJ2-2; 9 bases agree with TRBD1. The CDR3 consists of 14 residues. Germline V CDR1 and CDR2: LNHDA, SQIVND (reference sequence). V trimming: 6 bases; J trimming: 5 bases; junction bases outside the gene matches: 4.

This clone has only one observation. The chain recombines TRBV5-1 with TRBJ2-7, with D perhaps TRBD1 or TRBD2 (5 bases each). This CDR3 region has 12 residues. In germline, CDR1 is SGHRS, CDR2 YFSETQ. V was trimmed by 3 bases and J by 6 bases, leaving 10 bases between them. In nucleotides, the CDR3 is TGCGCCAGCAGCTCCTCGGGGCTCGAGCAGTACTTC. Residues: CASSSSGLEQYF. Full variable domain (missing parts from reference TRBV5-1 and TRBJ2-7): KAGVTQTPRYLIKTRGQQVTLSCSPISGHRSVSWYQQTPGQGLQFLFEYFSETQRNKGNFPGRFSGRQFSNSRSEMNVSTLELGDSALYLCASSSSGLEQYFGPGTRLTVT.

This chain joins TRBV27 and TRBJ1-5; 9 bases align to TRBD1. J was trimmed by 7 bases and V by 6 bases; bases with no gene match: 4. The CDR3 sequence is 13 residues long. Germline V gives CDR1 MNHEY, CDR2 SMNVEV (reference sequence). The chain's CDR3 is CASSFGQGQPQHF. The CDR3 region has the DNA TGTGCCAGCAGCTTCGGACAGGGGCAGCCCCAGCATTTT.

The chain carries TRBV10-3 and TRBJ1-1, with D tentatively TRBD1 (5 bases). The CDR3 consists of 12 residues. CDR1 is ENHRY, CDR2 SYGVKD, per germline. Trimming shortened V by 5 bases and J by 4 bases, and 8 bases separated the two germline ends. The CDR3, as DNA: TGTGCCATCAGTACCAGGGTCACTGAAGCTTTCTTT. This codes for CAISTRVTEAFF.

V usage is TRBV2 and J usage is TRBJ2-1, with 9 nucleotides matching TRBD1. CDR3 length: 15 residues. The V gene end was trimmed by 10 bases and the J gene end by 7 bases; junction bases not matched to a gene: 14. Germline V gene data show CDR1 as SNHLY and CDR2 as FYNNEI. Written as DNA, the CDR3 is TGTGCCAACGACGCCGGGACAGGGCTTGGGAATGAGCAGTTCTTC. Translation: CANDAGTGLGNEQFF. The full variable domain, completed using reference TRBV2 and TRBJ2-1, is EPEVTQTPSHQVTQMGQEVILRCVPISNHLYFYWYRQILGQKVEFLVSFYNNEISEKSEIFDDQFSVERPDGSNFTLKIRSTKLEDSAMYFCANDAGTGLGNEQFFGPGTRLTVL.